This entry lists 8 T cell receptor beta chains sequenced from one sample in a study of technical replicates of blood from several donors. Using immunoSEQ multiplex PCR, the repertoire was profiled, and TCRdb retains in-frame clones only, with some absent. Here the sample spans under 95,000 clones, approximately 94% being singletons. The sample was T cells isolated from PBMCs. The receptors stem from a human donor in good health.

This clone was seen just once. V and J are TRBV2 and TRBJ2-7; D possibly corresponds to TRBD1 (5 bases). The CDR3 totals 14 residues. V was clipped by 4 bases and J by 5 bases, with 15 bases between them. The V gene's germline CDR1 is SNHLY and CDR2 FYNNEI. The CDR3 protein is CASSGGRVFDEQYF. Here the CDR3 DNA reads TGTGCCAGCAGTGGGGGCAGGGTATTCGACGAGCAGTACTTC.

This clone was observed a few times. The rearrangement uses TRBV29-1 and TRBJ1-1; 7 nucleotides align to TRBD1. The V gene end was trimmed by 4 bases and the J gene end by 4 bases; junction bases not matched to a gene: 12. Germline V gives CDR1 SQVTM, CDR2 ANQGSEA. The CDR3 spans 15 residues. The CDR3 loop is CSVAYRGRLGTEAFF. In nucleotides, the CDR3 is TGCAGCGTTGCTTACAGGGGTAGATTGGGCACTGAAGCTTTCTTT.

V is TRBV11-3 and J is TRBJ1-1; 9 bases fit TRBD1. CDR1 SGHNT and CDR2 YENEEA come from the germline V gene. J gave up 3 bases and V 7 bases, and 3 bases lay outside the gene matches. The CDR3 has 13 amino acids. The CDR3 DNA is TGTGCCAGCACCGGACAGGGGCACACTGAAGCTTTCTTT. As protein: CASTGQGHTEAFF.

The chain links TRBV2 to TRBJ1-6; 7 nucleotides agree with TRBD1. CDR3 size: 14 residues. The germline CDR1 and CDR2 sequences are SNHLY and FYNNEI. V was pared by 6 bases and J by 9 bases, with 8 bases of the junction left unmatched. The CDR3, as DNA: TGTGCCAGCAGCCCCAAGGGGGCTATTTCACCCCTCCACTTT. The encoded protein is CASSPKGAISPLHF.

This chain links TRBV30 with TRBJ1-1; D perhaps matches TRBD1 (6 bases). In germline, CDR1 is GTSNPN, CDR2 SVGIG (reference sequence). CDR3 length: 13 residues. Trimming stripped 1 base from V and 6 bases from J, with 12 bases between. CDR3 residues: CAWSDWEGAEAFF. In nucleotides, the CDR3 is TGTGCCTGGAGTGATTGGGAGGGGGCTGAAGCTTTCTTT. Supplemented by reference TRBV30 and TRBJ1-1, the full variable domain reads SQTIHQWPATLVQPVGSPLSLECTVEGTSNPNLYWYRQAAGRGLQLLFYSVGIGQISSEVPQNLSASRPQDRQFILSSKKLLLSDSGFYLCAWSDWEGAEAFFGQGTRLTVV.

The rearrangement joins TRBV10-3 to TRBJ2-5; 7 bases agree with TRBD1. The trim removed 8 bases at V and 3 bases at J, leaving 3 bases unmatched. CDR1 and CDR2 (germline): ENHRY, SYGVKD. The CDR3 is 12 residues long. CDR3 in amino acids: CAIRDREETQYF. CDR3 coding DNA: TGTGCCATCCGGGACAGAGAAGAGACCCAGTACTTC.

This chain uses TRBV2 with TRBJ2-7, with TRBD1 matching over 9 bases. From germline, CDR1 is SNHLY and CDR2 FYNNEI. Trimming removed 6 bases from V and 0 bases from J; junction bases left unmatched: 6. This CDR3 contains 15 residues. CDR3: CASRLGTGRSYEQYF. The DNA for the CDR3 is TGTGCCAGCAGGCTTGGGACAGGGCGCTCCTACGAGCAGTACTTC.

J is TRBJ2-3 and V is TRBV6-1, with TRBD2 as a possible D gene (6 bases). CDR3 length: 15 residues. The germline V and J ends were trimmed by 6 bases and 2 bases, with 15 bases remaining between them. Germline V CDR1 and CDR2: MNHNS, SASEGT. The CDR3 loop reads CASSRGGPVTDTQYF. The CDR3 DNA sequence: TGTGCCAGCAGCCGAGGAGGGCCGGTCACAGATACGCAGTATTTT.